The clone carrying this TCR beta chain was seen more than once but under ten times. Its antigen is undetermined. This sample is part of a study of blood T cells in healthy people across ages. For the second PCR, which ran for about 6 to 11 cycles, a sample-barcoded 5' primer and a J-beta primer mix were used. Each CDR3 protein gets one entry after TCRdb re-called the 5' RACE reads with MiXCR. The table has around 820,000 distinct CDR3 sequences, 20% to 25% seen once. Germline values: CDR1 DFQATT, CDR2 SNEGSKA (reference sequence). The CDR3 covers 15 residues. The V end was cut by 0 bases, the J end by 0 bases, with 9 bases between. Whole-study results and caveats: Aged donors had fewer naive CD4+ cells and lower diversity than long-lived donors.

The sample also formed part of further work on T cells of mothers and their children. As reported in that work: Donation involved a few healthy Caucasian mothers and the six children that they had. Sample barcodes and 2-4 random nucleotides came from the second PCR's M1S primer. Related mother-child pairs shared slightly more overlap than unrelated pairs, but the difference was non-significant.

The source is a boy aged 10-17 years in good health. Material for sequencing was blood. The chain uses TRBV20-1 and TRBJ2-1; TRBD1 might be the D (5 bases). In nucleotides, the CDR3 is TGCAGTGCTAGAGACAGGGTGAGCTCCTACAATGAGCAGTTCTTC. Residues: CSARDRVSSYNEQFF.